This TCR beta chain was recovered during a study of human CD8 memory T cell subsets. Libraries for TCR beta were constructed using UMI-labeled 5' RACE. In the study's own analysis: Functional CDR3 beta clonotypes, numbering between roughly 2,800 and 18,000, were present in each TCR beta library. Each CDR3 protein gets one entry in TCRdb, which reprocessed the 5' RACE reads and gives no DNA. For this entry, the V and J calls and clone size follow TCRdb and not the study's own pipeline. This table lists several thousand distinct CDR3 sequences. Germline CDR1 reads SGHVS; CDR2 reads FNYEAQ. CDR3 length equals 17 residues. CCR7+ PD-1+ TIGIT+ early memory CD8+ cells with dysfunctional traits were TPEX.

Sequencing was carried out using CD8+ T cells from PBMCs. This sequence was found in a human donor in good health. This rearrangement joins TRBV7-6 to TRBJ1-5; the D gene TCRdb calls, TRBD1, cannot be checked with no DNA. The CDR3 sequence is CASSSGTGFYSNQPQHF.